The entry below gives a single T cell receptor beta chain sequence along with its context. Its target is not known. The data belong to a study of cytomegalovirus exposure and HLA in healthy donors. Study observations and caveats: Sequence variants that were highly shared formed a cluster that was likely a sequencing artifact.

Trimming stripped 0 bases from V and 6 bases from J, with 10 bases between. From germline, CDR1 is LGHNA and CDR2 YNFKEQ. This CDR3 is built from 14 residues. Regarding donors, all were healthy bone marrow donors. The PCR made use of 60 Vbeta and 13 Jbeta primers. The authors' processing: Later reanalysis found approximately 76 million unique TCR beta chains, 10 million to 14 million of them shared. The protocol was immunoSEQ multiplex PCR, while the TCRdb copy is restricted to in-frame clones and leaves out a portion. Clonal size and the V and J genes are those of that table, whereas D and trimming came from the DNA. The sample has approximately 110,000 clones; 80% to 85% are singletons.

Material: PBMCs. This receptor was obtained from a man aged 25-45 years in good health and CMV-seropositive. The rearrangement joins TRBV4-2 to TRBJ2-3, with D uncertain. DNA for the CDR3: TGTGCCAGCAGCCAAGAAACTCCCCGGGATACGCAGTATTTT. Its translation is CASSQETPRDTQYF.